Here is one T cell receptor beta chain with its context. Its matching antigen is unknown. Primers included in the PCR were 60 Vbeta and 13 Jbeta primers. Measured with immunoSEQ multiplex PCR; TCRdb has only the in-frame clones, and not every one. The sample yields 65,000 to 85,000 clones, just under 80% seen once. These data belong to a study of cytomegalovirus exposure and HLA in healthy donors. The germline V gene encodes CDR1 SQVTM and CDR2 ANQGSEA. The CDR3 has 14 amino acids. The V end lost 2 bases, the J end lost 1 base, and 11 bases lay between the germline ends. General study points: A later analysis showed TCR association rates differing by HLA locus, peaking at DRB1 and lowest at HLA-C. Reports indicate that TCR beta sequences accurately predicted the HLA-A and HLA-B alleles of most subjects. Productive status was seen about 90% or about 30% of the time for most TCR beta V segments in an earlier analysis.

What was sequenced was PBMCs. This TCR came from a woman aged 40 to 50 in good health and CMV-seropositive. The chain couples TRBV29-1 to TRBJ1-1; D remains unclear. The CDR3 spells CSVESLAANTEAFF. The DNA for the CDR3 is TGCAGCGTTGAAAGCTTAGCGGCGAACACTGAAGCTTTCTTT. The full variable domain, its missing parts supplied by reference TRBV29-1 and TRBJ1-1, is SAVISQKPSRDICQRGTSLTIQCQVDSQVTMMFWYRQQPGQSLTLIATANQGSEATYESGFVIDKFPISRPNLTFSTLTVSNMSPEDSSIYLCSVESLAANTEAFFGQGTRLTVV.